One TCR beta chain is described in this entry. This entry belongs to a study of identical twins. TCRdb re-called the 5' RACE reads through MiXCR, storing one row per CDR3 protein. Among hundreds of thousands of distinct CDR3 sequences listed, around 8.3% were seen once. The CDR3 is 13 amino acids. Trimming cost V 4 bases and J 3 bases, with 10 bases left between them. Germline V gene lookup returns CDR1 SGHTA and CDR2 FQGNSA. These data also formed part of another study, on yellow fever vaccine responses in identical twins.

Material: PBMCs. This TCR derives from a woman between 18 and 29 years old in good health. V and J are TRBV7-2 and TRBJ2-7; D not certain. CDR3: CASSSASDYEQYF. CDR3 nucleotides: TGTGCCAGCAGCTCAGCATCGGACTACGAGCAGTACTTC.